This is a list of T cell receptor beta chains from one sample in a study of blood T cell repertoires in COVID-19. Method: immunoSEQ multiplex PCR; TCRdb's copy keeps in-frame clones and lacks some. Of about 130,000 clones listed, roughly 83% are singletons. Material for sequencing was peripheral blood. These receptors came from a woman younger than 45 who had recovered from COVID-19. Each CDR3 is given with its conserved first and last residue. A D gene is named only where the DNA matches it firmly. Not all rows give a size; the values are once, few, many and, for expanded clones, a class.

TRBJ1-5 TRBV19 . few TGTGCCAGTGCAGGGCTCTTGGGAAGCAATCAGCCCCAGCATTTT CASAGLLGSNQPQHF
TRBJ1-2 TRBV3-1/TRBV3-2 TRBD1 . TGTGCCAGCAGCCCGGGACAGTCTCGAGGCTACACCTTC CASSPGQSRGYTF
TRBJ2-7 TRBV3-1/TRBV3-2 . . TGTGCCAGCGGTAGCTCCTACGAGCAGTACTTC CASGSSYEQYF
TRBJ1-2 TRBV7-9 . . TGTGCCAGCAGCTTAATCGGTGCTAACTATGGCTACACCTTC CASSLIGANYGYTF
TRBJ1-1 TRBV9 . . TGTGCCAGCAGCACAGAAGGAGGGAACACTGAAGCTTTCTTT CASSTEGGNTEAFF
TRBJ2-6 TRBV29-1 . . TGCAGCGCTTCAGACATCCGCTCTGGGGCCAACGTCCTGACTTTC CSASDIRSGANVLTF
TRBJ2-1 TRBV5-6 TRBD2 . TGTGCCAGCAGTCCGGAGGCGGGAGGTTCATACAATGAGCAGTTCTTC CASSPEAGGSYNEQFF
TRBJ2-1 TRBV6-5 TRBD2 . TGTGCCAGCAGTCCGGGACTAGGGATCAATGAGCAGTTCTTC CASSPGLGINEQFF
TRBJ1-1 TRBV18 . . TGTGCCAGCTCACCCATTGGAGGGCCTGAAGCTTTCTTT CASSPIGGPEAFF
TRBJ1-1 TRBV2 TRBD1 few TGTGCCAGCAGTACGCGGGGACAGTCGAACACTGAAGCTTTCTTT CASSTRGQSNTEAFF
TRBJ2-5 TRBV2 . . TGTGCCAGCAAGCGGACAGAACAAGAGACCCAGTACTTC CASKRTEQETQYF
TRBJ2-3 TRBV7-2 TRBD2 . TGTGCCAGCAGCTTAGCCGCTAGCGGGAGTAATACGCAGTATTTT CASSLAASGSNTQYF
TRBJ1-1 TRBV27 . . TGTGCCAGCAGTTTATCCCATGGGGGGGGCACTGAAGCTTTCTTT CASSLSHGGGTEAFF
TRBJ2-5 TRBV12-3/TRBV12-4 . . TGTGCCAGCAGTTTTACGACTCAAGAGACCCAGTACTTC CASSFTTQETQYF
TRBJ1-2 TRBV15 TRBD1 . TGTGCCACCAGCAGAGGAGGGACAGGGGGTAACTATGGCTACACCTTC CATSRGGTGGNYGYTF
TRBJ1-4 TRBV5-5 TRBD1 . TGTGCCAGCAGCCGATTACCCCAACTGACAGGGAATGATGAAAAACTGTTTTTT CASSRLPQLTGNDEKLFF
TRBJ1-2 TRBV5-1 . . TGCGCCAGCAGCTCGGACAGTTCTAACTATGGCTACACCTTC CASSSDSSNYGYTF
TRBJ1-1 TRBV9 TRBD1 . TGTGCCAGCAGCGGAACGGGACAGGTGAACACTGAAGCTTTCTTT CASSGTGQVNTEAFF
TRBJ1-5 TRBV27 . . TGTGCCAGCAGTTTACAATCGGGTAATCAGCCCCAGCATTTT CASSLQSGNQPQHF
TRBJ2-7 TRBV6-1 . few TGTGCCAGCAGTGAGGTGGCTCGACTTTCCTACGAGCAGTACTTC CASSEVARLSYEQYF
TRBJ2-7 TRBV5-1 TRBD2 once TGCGCCAGCAGCCCAACTAGCGGGAGCTCTCGGAGCGAGCAGTACTTC CASSPTSGSSRSEQYF
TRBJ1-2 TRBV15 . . TGTGCCACCAGCAAAGACAGGAACTATGGCTACACCTTC CATSKDRNYGYTF
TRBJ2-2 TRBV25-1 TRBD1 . TGTGCCAGCAGTGAAAGGGACAGGGCAAAATACGGGGAGCTGTTTTTT CASSERDRAKYGELFF
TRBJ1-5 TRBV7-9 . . TGTGCCAGCAGCTTACAGGGGCTGAATCAGCCCCAGCATTTT CASSLQGLNQPQHF
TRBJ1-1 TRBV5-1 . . TGCGCCAGCAGCTTACTGAGCATGAACACTGAAGCTTTCTTT CASSLLSMNTEAFF
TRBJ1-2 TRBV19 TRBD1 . TGTGCCAGTAGCCCCAGACAGGGCTATGGCTACACCTTC CASSPRQGYGYTF
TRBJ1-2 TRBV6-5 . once TGTGCCAGCAGTTACTCGATCGGGGGAAGTAATGGCTACACCTTC CASSYSIGGSNGYTF
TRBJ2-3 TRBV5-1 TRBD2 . TGCGCCAGCAGCTTGATAGCGGGAGCTTACACAGATACGCAGTATTTT CASSLIAGAYTDTQYF
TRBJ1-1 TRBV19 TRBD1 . TGTGCCAGTAGTCAACGTTCCGGGACAGGAAACACTGAAGCTTTCTTT CASSQRSGTGNTEAFF
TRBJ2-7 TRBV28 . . TGTGCCAGCAGATCGGACTCCCGAGTTCTGGGGCAGTACTTC CASRSDSRVLGQYF
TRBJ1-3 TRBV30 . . TGTGCCTGGTCGCCAGCTGGAAACACCATATATTTT CAWSPAGNTIYF
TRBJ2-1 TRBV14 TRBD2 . TGTGCCAGCAGCCAAGTAGTAGCGGGGCCGCAGTTCTTC CASSQVVAGPQFF
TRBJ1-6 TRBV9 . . TGTGCCAGCAGCGTAGGTCACCAGGACAATAATTCACCCCTCCACTTT CASSVGHQDNNSPLHF
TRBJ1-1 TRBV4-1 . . TGCGCCAGCAGCCAGGGAGGGCTGCAGAACACTGAAGCTTTCTTT CASSQGGLQNTEAFF
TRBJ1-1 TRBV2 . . TGTGCCAGCAGCCCGAAAGGACTTTTCAACACTGAAGCTTTCTTT CASSPKGLFNTEAFF
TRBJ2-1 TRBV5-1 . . TGCGCCAGCAGCTTGGCCGCGAGCCTCAATGAGCAGTTCTTC CASSLAASLNEQFF
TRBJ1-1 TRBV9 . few TGTGCCAGCAGCGGAGCCATGAACACTGAAGCTTTCTTT CASSGAMNTEAFF
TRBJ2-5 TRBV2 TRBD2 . TGTGCCAGCAGTGTTTCGAGCGGGAGTTTTAGAGAGACCCAGTACTTC CASSVSSGSFRETQYF
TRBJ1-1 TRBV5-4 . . TGTGCCAGCAGCTCGCAGGGTGTCAACACTGAAGCTTTCTTT CASSSQGVNTEAFF
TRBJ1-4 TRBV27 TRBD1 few TGTGCCAGCAGTCGACAGGGTTCCAATGAAAAACTGTTTTTT CASSRQGSNEKLFF
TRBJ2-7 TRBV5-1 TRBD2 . TGCGCCAGCAGCTTGTGGGCTAGCGGATCCTACGAGCAGTACTTC CASSLWASGSYEQYF
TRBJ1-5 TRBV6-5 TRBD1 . TGTGCCAGCAGTTATGACAGGGTTAATCAGCCCCAGCATTTT CASSYDRVNQPQHF
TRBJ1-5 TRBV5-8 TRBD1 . TGTGCCAGCAGCACCGGGACAGTCCTTGATCAGCCCCAGCATTTT CASSTGTVLDQPQHF
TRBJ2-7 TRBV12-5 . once TGTGCTAGTGGTATCGGTGGTTACGAGCAGTACTTC CASGIGGYEQYF
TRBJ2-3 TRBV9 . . TGTGCCAGCAGCGTAGGCACTCCAGATACGCAGTATTTT CASSVGTPDTQYF